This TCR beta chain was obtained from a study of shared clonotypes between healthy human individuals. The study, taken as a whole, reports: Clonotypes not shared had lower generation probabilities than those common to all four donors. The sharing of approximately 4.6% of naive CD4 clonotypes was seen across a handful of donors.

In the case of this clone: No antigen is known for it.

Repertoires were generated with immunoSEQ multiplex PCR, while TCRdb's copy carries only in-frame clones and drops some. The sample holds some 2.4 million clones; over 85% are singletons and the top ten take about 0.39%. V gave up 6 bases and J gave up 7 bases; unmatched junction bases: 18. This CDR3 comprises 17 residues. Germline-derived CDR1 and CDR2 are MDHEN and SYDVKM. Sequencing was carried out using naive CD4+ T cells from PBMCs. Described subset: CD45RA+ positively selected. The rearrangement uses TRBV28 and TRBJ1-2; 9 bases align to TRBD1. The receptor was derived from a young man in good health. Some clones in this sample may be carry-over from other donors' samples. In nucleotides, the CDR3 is TGTGCCAGCAGCCAAGGGACAGGGATTCAATTTTCTCGTGGCTACACCTTC. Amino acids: CASSQGTGIQFSRGYTF.